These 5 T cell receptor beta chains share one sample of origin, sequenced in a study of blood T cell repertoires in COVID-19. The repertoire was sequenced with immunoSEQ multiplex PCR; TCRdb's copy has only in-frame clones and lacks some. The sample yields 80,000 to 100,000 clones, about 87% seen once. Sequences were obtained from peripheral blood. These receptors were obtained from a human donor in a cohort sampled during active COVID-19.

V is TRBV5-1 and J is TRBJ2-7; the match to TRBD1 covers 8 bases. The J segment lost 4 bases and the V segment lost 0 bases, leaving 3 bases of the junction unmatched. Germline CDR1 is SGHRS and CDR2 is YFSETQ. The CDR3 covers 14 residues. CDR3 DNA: TGCGCCAGCAGCTTGGCCAGGGGGCAATACGAGCAGTACTTC. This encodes CASSLARGQYEQYF.

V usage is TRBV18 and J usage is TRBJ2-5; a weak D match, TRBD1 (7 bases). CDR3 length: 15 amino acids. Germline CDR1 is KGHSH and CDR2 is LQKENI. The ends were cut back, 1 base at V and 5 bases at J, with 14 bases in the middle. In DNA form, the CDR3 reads TGTGCCAGCTCACCACGAGGACAGGCGGGGGAGACCCAGTACTTC. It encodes CASSPRGQAGETQYF.

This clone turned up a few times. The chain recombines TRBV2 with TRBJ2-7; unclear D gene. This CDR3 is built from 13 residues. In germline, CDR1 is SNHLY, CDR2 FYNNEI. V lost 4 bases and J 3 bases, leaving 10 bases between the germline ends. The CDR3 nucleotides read TGTGCCAGCAGTGCAGGTGAAGGCTACGAGCAGTACTTC. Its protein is CASSAGEGYEQYF. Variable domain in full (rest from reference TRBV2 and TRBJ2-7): EPEVTQTPSHQVTQMGQEVILRCVPISNHLYFYWYRQILGQKVEFLVSFYNNEISEKSEIFDDQFSVERPDGSNFTLKIRSTKLEDSAMYFCASSAGEGYEQYFGPGTRLTVT.

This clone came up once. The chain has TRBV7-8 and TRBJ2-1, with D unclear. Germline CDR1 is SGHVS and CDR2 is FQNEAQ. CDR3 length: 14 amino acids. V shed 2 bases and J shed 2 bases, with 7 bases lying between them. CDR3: CASSLRGPYNEQFF. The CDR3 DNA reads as TGTGCCAGCAGCTTACGCGGTCCCTACAATGAGCAGTTCTTC.

The CDR3 DNA reads as TGTGCCAGCAGCTACTTACCCGGGACAGGGGCGATCCAAGAGACCCAGTACTTC. Its protein product is CASSYLPGTGAIQETQYF. The V gene is TRBV7-2, the J gene TRBJ2-5; the match to TRBD1 covers 10 bases. The germline V gene has CDR1 SGHTA and CDR2 FQGNSA. The CDR3 totals 18 residues. V shed 4 bases and J 1 base; nucleotides not matched to a gene: 12.